Each of the 15 T cell receptor beta chains below was sequenced from the same sample in a study of PD-1 and CTLA-4 blockade in melanoma. Measured with immunoSEQ multiplex PCR; TCRdb has only the in-frame clones, and not every one. Among approximately 17,000 clones listed, about 70% were seen once. Material: CD8+ T cells from peripheral blood, obtained from a patient given anti-PD-1 treatment. These receptors were obtained from a human donor with melanoma.

The sample holds a few counts of this clone. The rearrangement joins TRBV7-9 to TRBJ2-2; no clear D gene. The V and J ends lost 6 bases and 5 bases respectively, with 13 bases between them. CDR1 is SEHNR and CDR2 is FQNEAQ in the germline V gene (reference sequence). CDR3 size: 14 residues. The CDR3 loop reads CASSSYGGTGELFF. The CDR3 DNA reads as TGTGCCAGCAGTTCTTACGGTGGGACCGGGGAGCTGTTTTTT.

V is TRBV9 and J is TRBJ2-1; 8 nucleotides match TRBD2. The CDR3 is 15 residues long. J lost 8 bases, V lost 0 bases, and 7 bases had no gene match. Germline values: CDR1 SGDLS, CDR2 YYNGEE. The CDR3 loop is CASSVAGGPFYEQFF. The CDR3 DNA is TGTGCCAGCAGCGTAGCGGGGGGGCCTTTTTATGAGCAGTTCTTC.

V and J are TRBV28 and TRBJ1-1, with a possible D match to TRBD1 (6 bases). The CDR3 sequence is 10 residues long. V lost 10 bases and J lost 4, with 7 bases in between. CDR1 and CDR2 from the germline V gene are MDHEN and SYDVKM. CDR3: CAIGGTEAFF. The DNA of the CDR3 is TGTGCCATAGGGGGCACTGAAGCTTTCTTT.

The chain has TRBV12-5 and TRBJ2-2; D is possibly TRBD1 (5 bases). Germline V gives CDR1 LGHNT, CDR2 FRNRAP. Trimming took off 5 bases at V and 4 bases at J, with 11 bases between the two ends. CDR3 length: 14 residues. The CDR3 is CASGPRDFTGELFF. CDR3 DNA sequence: TGTGCTAGTGGTCCCAGGGATTTCACCGGGGAGCTGTTTTTT.

The chain has TRBV6-5 and TRBJ2-3, with 8 bases fitting TRBD2. The V segment lost 2 bases and the J segment 5 bases; nucleotides outside the gene matches: 6. Germline assignment: CDR1 MNHEY and CDR2 SVGAGI. The CDR3 runs 15 residues. CDR3 amino acids: CASSYDGGEGDTQYF. CDR3 nucleotides: TGTGCCAGCAGTTACGACGGGGGGGAGGGAGATACGCAGTATTTT.

The chain uses TRBV12-3 or TRBV12-4 and TRBJ2-7, with 8 positions matching TRBD1. The CDR3 runs 13 residues. Unmatched junction bases numbered 5, after V lost 7 bases and J lost 3 bases. The DNA for the CDR3 is TGTGCCAGCACCCTGACAGGGGTCTACGAGCAGTACTTC. As protein: CASTLTGVYEQYF.

This clone was seen only a few times. V and J are TRBV4-2 and TRBJ2-1; 10 nucleotides align to TRBD2. The length of the CDR3 is 17 residues. The V gene end was trimmed by 3 bases and the J gene end by 8 bases; junction bases not matched to a gene: 13. Germline V CDR1 and CDR2: LGHNA, YNFKEQ. The CDR3 protein is CASSHPGKAGGPDEQFF. The CDR3 DNA sequence: TGTGCCAGCAGCCACCCGGGAAAAGCGGGAGGGCCCGATGAGCAGTTCTTC.

There are a few counts of this clone. V gene TRBV6-5 combines with J gene TRBJ2-1; 13 bases are a match to TRBD2. CDR1 is MNHEY and CDR2 is SVGAGI in the germline V gene. The junction had 7 bases not matched to a gene; V was cut back by 4 bases and J by 10 bases. The CDR3 spans 15 residues. In nucleotides, the CDR3 is TGTGCCAGCAGTTGGACTAGCGGGAGAAGTGGGGAGCAGTTCTTC. Amino acids: CASSWTSGRSGEQFF.

The sample holds a few counts of this clone. The chain has TRBV5-4 and TRBJ1-1; the match to TRBD1 covers 9 bases. Germline V gene data show CDR1 as SGHNT and CDR2 as YYREEE (reference sequence). The V gene end was trimmed by 0 bases and the J gene end by 4 bases; junction bases not matched to a gene: 4. The CDR3 sequence is 15 residues long. CDR3 residues: CASSLGGTGSTEAFF. CDR3 in DNA: TGTGCCAGCAGCTTGGGAGGGACAGGGAGCACTGAAGCTTTCTTT.

Here the CDR3 DNA reads TGTGCCACCAGCAGGGATCGGGGATCCCCTGAAGCTTTCTTT. It encodes CATSRDRGSPEAFF. V usage is TRBV15 and J usage is TRBJ1-1; the D is unclear. The length of the CDR3 is 14 residues. V gave up 3 bases and J gave up 6 bases, with 14 bases separating them. Germline V gene lookup returns CDR1 LNHNV and CDR2 YYDKDF (reference sequence).

This sequence joins TRBV7-8 and TRBJ2-1, with 11 bases lining up with TRBD2. The CDR3 covers 15 residues. V lost 6 bases and J lost 3; bases outside the gene matches: 4. CDR1 and CDR2 from the germline V gene are SGHVS and FQNEAQ. The CDR3 coding sequence is TGTGCCAGCAGGCCTACTAGCGGGAGCTACAATGAGCAGTTCTTC. This codes for CASRPTSGSYNEQFF.

The V and J genes are TRBV28 and TRBJ1-1; D ambiguous. The CDR3 is made up of 15 amino acids. Germline CDR1 MDHEN, CDR2 SYDVKM. V was trimmed by 7 bases and J by 4 bases, leaving 19 bases between them. For the CDR3, the DNA is TGTGCCAGCACCCCACCTGAGGAACCGGTCACTGAAGCTTTCTTT. This translates into CASTPPEEPVTEAFF.

This chain joins TRBV6-5 and TRBJ1-1, with D uncertain. The CDR3 totals 14 residues. Trimming removed 0 bases from V and 5 bases from J, with 10 bases in between. The germline CDR1 and CDR2 sequences are MNHEY and SVGAGI. The CDR3 is CASSYSTIVTEAFF. The CDR3 bases are TGTGCCAGCAGTTACTCTACTATAGTTACTGAAGCTTTCTTT.

In its sample, this clone was seen once. The chain uses TRBV13 and TRBJ2-2; 8 bases fit TRBD2. The CDR3 runs 16 residues. The ends lost 4 bases at V and 3 bases at J; junction bases unmatched: 7. The germline gives CDR1 PRHDT, CDR2 FYEKMQ (reference sequence). The chain's CDR3 is CASSYGRGGYTGELFF. CDR3 nucleotide sequence: TGTGCCAGCAGCTACGGACGGGGGGGATACACCGGGGAGCTGTTTTTT. The full variable domain, its missing parts supplied by reference TRBV13 and TRBJ2-2, is AAGVIQSPRHLIKEKRETATLKCYPIPRHDTVYWYQQGPGQDPQFLISFYEKMQSDKGSIPDRFSAQQFSDYHSELNMSSLELGDSALYFCASSYGRGGYTGELFFGEGSRLTVL.

This clone was seen a handful of times. V is TRBV4-1 and J is TRBJ2-5; possibly TRBD1 for D (5 bases). Germline V gene lookup returns CDR1 MGHRA and CDR2 YSYEKL. This CDR3 spans 14 amino acids. Trimming shortened V by 1 base and J by 8 bases, and 14 bases separated the two germline ends. CDR3 nucleotides: TGCGCCAGCAGCCAAGTACAGGAGAAGATAACCCAGTACTTC. Encoded protein: CASSQVQEKITQYF.